These 5 T cell receptor beta chains came from one sample sequenced in a study of T cell changes during pregnancy in multiple sclerosis. The repertoire was sequenced with immunoSEQ multiplex PCR; TCRdb's copy has only in-frame clones and lacks some. There are 30,000 to 40,000 clones in the sample; approximately 90% occur only once, and 0.65% to 0.95% lies in the top ten. The specimen was CD4+ T cells from peripheral blood mononuclear cells, collected after pregnancy. The receptor set was obtained from a female donor in good health, enrolled as a control in a pregnancy study.

The genes are TRBV29-1 and TRBJ2-2; D remains unclear. With 5 bases removed from V and 1 base from J, the gap between germline ends came to 8 bases. CDR1 is SQVTM, CDR2 ANQGSEA, per germline. The CDR3 covers 13 residues. CDR3 amino acids: CSVLEVNTGELFF. The CDR3 DNA follows: TGCAGCGTTCTTGAGGTGAACACCGGGGAGCTGTTTTTT.

The J gene is TRBJ2-7, the V gene TRBV13, with D perhaps TRBD2 (7 bases). The V gene lost 6 bases and the J gene lost 4 bases, with 16 bases spanning the gap. CDR3 length: 14 amino acids. The germline gives CDR1 PRHDT, CDR2 FYEKMQ (reference sequence). In DNA, the CDR3 is TGTGCCAGCAGGCGGGGAGGGGGAGGATACGAGCAGTACTTC. Translation: CASRRGGGGYEQYF.

V usage is TRBV7-8 and J usage is TRBJ1-3; D is undetermined. The CDR3 sequence is 16 residues long. Germline V gene sequence: CDR1 SGHVS, CDR2 FQNEAQ. V gave up 1 base and J gave up 0 bases, with 10 bases separating them. The CDR3 coding sequence is TGTGCCAGCAGCTTAGGGAGAGGCCGCTCTGGAAACACCATATATTTT. Protein: CASSLGRGRSGNTIYF.

The chain couples TRBV5-1 to TRBJ2-1; TRBD1 agrees at 9 bases. The CDR3 loop spans 15 amino acids. V dropped 2 bases and J dropped 4; count of bases not matched to a gene: 4. CDR1 is SGHRS and CDR2 is YFSETQ in the germline V gene. DNA of the CDR3: TGCGCCAGCAGCTTACAGGGGGCGCCTTACAATGAGCAGTTCTTC. It codes for CASSLQGAPYNEQFF.

The V gene is TRBV28, the J gene TRBJ2-5; 7 bases align to TRBD2. The CDR3 has 15 residues. After removal of 6 bases from V and 3 bases from J, the junction contained 10 bases not matched to a gene. Germline V lookup: CDR1 MDHEN, CDR2 SYDVKM. CDR3 protein: CASRQRGKAKETQYF. The CDR3 DNA sequence: TGTGCCAGCAGGCAGCGGGGCAAAGCGAAAGAGACCCAGTACTTC.